The rows below give T cell receptor beta chains drawn from one sample of a study of shared clonotypes between healthy human individuals. The assay was immunoSEQ multiplex PCR, and TCRdb's table has in-frame clones only and misses some. Among 850,000 to 1,200,000 clones listed, about 80% were seen once. The sample was memory CD4+ T cells sorted from blood. These receptor sequences come from a young man in good health. CDR3s include the opening cysteine and the closing phenylalanine or tryptophan. The order of the fields is V gene, J gene, D gene, clone size, CDR3 protein, CDR3 DNA. The D gene is left open where the match is weak. Size tells how often a clone was seen (once, few, many) or the class of an expanded clone, and some rows leave it out.

v_call: TRBV5-1
j_call: TRBJ2-7
d_call: TRBD1
clone_size: few
cdr3_aa: CASSLGFAGTGASYEQYF
cdr3_nt: TGCGCCAGCAGCTTGGGTTTTGCGGGGACAGGGGCCTCCTACGAGCAGTACTTC

v_call: TRBV6-1
j_call: TRBJ1-3
d_call: NA
clone_size: NA
cdr3_aa: CASSEVGNSGNTIYF
cdr3_nt: TGTGCCAGCAGTGAAGTTGGGAATTCGGGAAACACCATATATTTT

v_call: TRBV10-2
j_call: TRBJ2-2
d_call: NA
clone_size: NA
cdr3_aa: CASSESRGAGTGELFF
cdr3_nt: TGCGCCAGCAGTGAGTCTCGAGGGGCAGGCACCGGGGAGCTGTTTTTT

v_call: TRBV30
j_call: TRBJ1-5
d_call: NA
clone_size: NA
cdr3_aa: CAWSVVGRVRGNQPQHF
cdr3_nt: TGTGCCTGGAGTGTCGTGGGGAGGGTTCGGGGCAATCAGCCCCAGCATTTT

v_call: TRBV4-1
j_call: TRBJ2-3
d_call: TRBD2
clone_size: few
cdr3_aa: CASSHPGILSGGSTDTQYF
cdr3_nt: TGCGCCAGCAGCCACCCTGGGATCCTTAGCGGGGGTAGCACAGATACGCAGTATTTT

v_call: TRBV30
j_call: TRBJ1-1
d_call: NA
clone_size: NA
cdr3_aa: CAWSFRRSVTEAFF
cdr3_nt: TGTGCCTGGAGCTTTCGACGCTCCGTCACTGAAGCTTTCTTT

v_call: TRBV28
j_call: TRBJ2-7
d_call: TRBD2
clone_size: once
cdr3_aa: CASSRTSGGTYEQYF
cdr3_nt: TGTGCCAGCAGCCGGACTAGCGGGGGCACCTACGAGCAGTACTTC

v_call: TRBV6-5
j_call: TRBJ2-7
d_call: NA
clone_size: few
cdr3_aa: CASSSPGPLLEQYF
cdr3_nt: TGTGCCAGCAGTTCGCCGGGACCCCTCCTCGAGCAGTACTTC

v_call: TRBV7-3
j_call: TRBJ2-3
d_call: NA
clone_size: few
cdr3_aa: CASSPGLHTDTQYF
cdr3_nt: TGTGCCAGCAGCCCGGGACTTCACACAGATACGCAGTATTTT

v_call: TRBV5-8
j_call: TRBJ2-5
d_call: NA
clone_size: NA
cdr3_aa: CASSSGLEETQYF
cdr3_nt: TGTGCCAGCAGCTCCGGACTCGAAGAGACCCAGTACTTC

v_call: TRBV11-2
j_call: TRBJ1-1
d_call: TRBD1
clone_size: NA
cdr3_aa: CASSLRGPNTEAFF
cdr3_nt: TGTGCCAGCAGCTTAAGGGGGCCGAACACTGAAGCTTTCTTT

v_call: TRBV27
j_call: TRBJ2-7
d_call: NA
clone_size: NA
cdr3_aa: CASMWRGGYEQYF
cdr3_nt: TGTGCCAGCATGTGGCGGGGAGGATACGAGCAGTACTTC

v_call: TRBV28
j_call: TRBJ2-1
d_call: TRBD2
clone_size: many
cdr3_aa: CASSPSLAGGYNEQFF
cdr3_nt: TGTGCCAGCAGTCCCAGTCTAGCGGGGGGCTACAATGAGCAGTTCTTC

v_call: TRBV4-3
j_call: TRBJ2-5
d_call: TRBD2
clone_size: NA
cdr3_aa: CASSQGGGRAVETQYF
cdr3_nt: TGCGCCAGCAGCCAAGGGGGCGGGAGGGCCGTTGAGACCCAGTACTTC

v_call: TRBV9
j_call: TRBJ2-1
d_call: NA
clone_size: few
cdr3_aa: CASSGPVNEQFF
cdr3_nt: TGTGCCAGCAGCGGACCGGTGAATGAGCAGTTCTTC

v_call: TRBV6-1
j_call: TRBJ2-1
d_call: TRBD1
clone_size: NA
cdr3_aa: CASSEVRGQGYNEQFF
cdr3_nt: TGTGCCAGCAGTGAAGTTAGGGGACAGGGATACAATGAGCAGTTCTTC

v_call: TRBV25-1
j_call: TRBJ1-6
d_call: NA
clone_size: NA
cdr3_aa: CASSDQPGLMNSPLHF
cdr3_nt: TGTGCCAGCAGTGATCAACCGGGACTGATGAATTCACCCCTCCACTTT

v_call: TRBV28
j_call: TRBJ2-3
d_call: TRBD2
clone_size: many
cdr3_aa: CAIRGGTDTQYF
cdr3_nt: TGTGCCATCCGGGGGGGCACAGATACGCAGTATTTT

v_call: TRBV19
j_call: TRBJ1-5
d_call: NA
clone_size: NA
cdr3_aa: CASSFTWGYSNQPQHF
cdr3_nt: TGTGCCAGTAGTTTTACGTGGGGGTATAGCAATCAGCCCCAGCATTTT

v_call: TRBV6-5
j_call: TRBJ2-7
d_call: NA
clone_size: many
cdr3_aa: CASSYRWSYEQYF
cdr3_nt: TGTGCCAGCAGTTACAGGTGGAGCTACGAGCAGTACTTC

v_call: TRBV7-2
j_call: TRBJ2-1
d_call: NA
clone_size: NA
cdr3_aa: CAGLRLDNEQFF
cdr3_nt: TGTGCCGGCCTCAGACTAGACAATGAGCAGTTCTTC

v_call: TRBV6-6
j_call: TRBJ1-2
d_call: TRBD1
clone_size: NA
cdr3_aa: CASSYGDRAGGYTF
cdr3_nt: TGTGCCAGCAGTTACGGGGACAGGGCGGGAGGCTACACCTTC

v_call: TRBV2
j_call: TRBJ2-5
d_call: NA
clone_size: NA
cdr3_aa: CASSVSRAETQYF
cdr3_nt: TGTGCCAGCAGTGTGAGCAGGGCAGAGACCCAGTACTTC

v_call: TRBV10-3
j_call: TRBJ2-1
d_call: TRBD2
clone_size: few
cdr3_aa: CAIRRETSGSYEQFF
cdr3_nt: TGTGCCATCAGGAGGGAGACTAGCGGCAGCTATGAGCAGTTCTTC

v_call: TRBV11-2
j_call: TRBJ1-2
d_call: NA
clone_size: NA
cdr3_aa: CASSLVPDSYGYTF
cdr3_nt: TGTGCCAGCAGCTTAGTCCCGGATAGCTATGGCTACACCTTC

v_call: TRBV4-1
j_call: TRBJ2-7
d_call: TRBD1
clone_size: NA
cdr3_aa: CASSQASGQGYEQYF
cdr3_nt: TGCGCCAGCAGTCAAGCCTCGGGACAGGGCTACGAGCAGTACTTC

v_call: TRBV5-1
j_call: TRBJ2-2
d_call: TRBD1
clone_size: NA
cdr3_aa: CASSLTGTVTGELFF
cdr3_nt: TGCGCCAGCAGCTTGACCGGGACAGTCACCGGGGAGCTGTTTTTT

v_call: TRBV5-1
j_call: TRBJ2-7
d_call: TRBD2
clone_size: few
cdr3_aa: CASAPREGTPFF
cdr3_nt: TGCGCCAGCGCCCCAAGGGAGGGGACTCCCTTCTTC

v_call: TRBV25-1
j_call: TRBJ1-3
d_call: NA
clone_size: NA
cdr3_aa: CASSEFLGSRNTIYF
cdr3_nt: TGTGCCAGCAGTGAATTCCTCGGGTCGAGAAACACCATATATTTT

v_call: TRBV9
j_call: TRBJ1-5
d_call: NA
clone_size: few
cdr3_aa: CASGSGKGNQPQHF
cdr3_nt: TGTGCCTCCGGTTCGGGTAAGGGCAATCAGCCCCAGCATTTT

v_call: TRBV18
j_call: TRBJ1-1
d_call: TRBD1
clone_size: NA
cdr3_aa: CASSPGQGRNTEAFF
cdr3_nt: TGTGCCAGCTCCCCGGGACAGGGTCGGAACACTGAAGCTTTCTTT

v_call: TRBV19
j_call: TRBJ2-3
d_call: TRBD2
clone_size: few
cdr3_aa: CASNSGGASGDTQYF
cdr3_nt: TGTGCCAGTAATAGCGGGGGGGCGTCGGGAGATACGCAGTATTTT

v_call: TRBV5-1
j_call: TRBJ2-7
d_call: NA
clone_size: NA
cdr3_aa: CASSLGGFSYEQYF
cdr3_nt: TGCGCCAGCAGCTTGGGCGGGTTCTCCTACGAGCAGTACTTC

v_call: TRBV12-2
j_call: TRBJ1-4
d_call: NA
clone_size: NA
cdr3_aa: CASRPDRGGDEKLFF
cdr3_nt: TGTGCAAGTCGCCCGGACAGGGGGGGAGATGAAAAACTGTTTTTT

v_call: TRBV29-1
j_call: TRBJ1-2
d_call: NA
clone_size: NA
cdr3_aa: CSVQELGGPYGYTF
cdr3_nt: TGCAGCGTTCAAGAGCTGGGGGGCCCCTATGGCTACACCTTC

v_call: TRBV5-6
j_call: TRBJ2-2
d_call: NA
clone_size: NA
cdr3_aa: CASKSTRAGELFF
cdr3_nt: TGTGCCAGCAAATCCACTAGGGCCGGGGAGCTGTTTTTT

v_call: TRBV6-1
j_call: TRBJ2-1
d_call: NA
clone_size: NA
cdr3_aa: CASSGEQGSYNEQFF
cdr3_nt: TGTGCCAGCAGTGGAGAACAGGGATCGTACAATGAGCAGTTCTTC

v_call: TRBV29-1
j_call: TRBJ1-1
d_call: NA
clone_size: NA
cdr3_aa: CSVEAGTLNTEAFF
cdr3_nt: TGCAGCGTTGAGGCCGGGACCCTGAACACTGAAGCTTTCTTT

v_call: TRBV10-1
j_call: TRBJ2-1
d_call: NA
clone_size: few
cdr3_aa: CASSASLAGEQFF
cdr3_nt: TGCGCCAGCAGTGCCTCACTAGCCGGTGAGCAGTTCTTC

v_call: TRBV5-1
j_call: TRBJ1-5
d_call: NA
clone_size: NA
cdr3_aa: CASSVQGNQPQHF
cdr3_nt: TGCGCCAGCAGCGTACAGGGAAATCAGCCCCAGCATTTT

v_call: TRBV6-5
j_call: TRBJ2-5
d_call: NA
clone_size: NA
cdr3_aa: CASSYSLGQETQYF
cdr3_nt: TGTGCCAGCAGTTACAGTCTTGGGCAAGAGACCCAGTACTTC

v_call: TRBV7-9
j_call: TRBJ1-6
d_call: NA
clone_size: NA
cdr3_aa: CASSLAQGDLDSPLHF
cdr3_nt: TGTGCCAGCAGCTTAGCACAGGGCGATCTGGATTCACCCCTCCACTTT

v_call: TRBV29-1
j_call: TRBJ1-1
d_call: NA
clone_size: NA
cdr3_aa: CSSHVVGTEAFF
cdr3_nt: TGCAGCTCTCACGTAGTGGGAACTGAAGCTTTCTTT

v_call: TRBV6-5
j_call: TRBJ2-2
d_call: TRBD2
clone_size: NA
cdr3_aa: CASSIAGAPTGELFF
cdr3_nt: TGTGCCAGCAGCATAGCGGGGGCTCCCACCGGGGAGCTGTTTTTT

v_call: TRBV5-4
j_call: TRBJ1-2
d_call: TRBD1
clone_size: once
cdr3_aa: CASSTSAGGDYGYTF
cdr3_nt: TGTGCCAGCAGCACGTCAGCAGGGGGAGACTATGGCTACACCTTC

v_call: TRBV9
j_call: TRBJ1-1
d_call: NA
clone_size: NA
cdr3_aa: CASSVEGNTEAFF
cdr3_nt: TGTGCCAGCAGCGTCGAAGGGAACACTGAAGCTTTCTTT

v_call: TRBV30
j_call: TRBJ1-4
d_call: NA
clone_size: NA
cdr3_aa: CAWATAAGGEKLFF
cdr3_nt: TGTGCCTGGGCGACAGCGGCGGGAGGTGAAAAACTGTTTTTT

v_call: TRBV5-1
j_call: TRBJ2-7
d_call: TRBD1
clone_size: NA
cdr3_aa: CASSSGQGIYEQYF
cdr3_nt: TGCGCCAGCAGCTCGGGACAGGGGATTTACGAGCAGTACTTC

v_call: TRBV7-2
j_call: TRBJ2-7
d_call: TRBD1
clone_size: NA
cdr3_aa: CASSLETGTKDEQYF
cdr3_nt: TGTGCCAGCAGCCTTGAGACAGGGACAAAGGACGAGCAGTACTTC

v_call: TRBV30
j_call: TRBJ1-1
d_call: NA
clone_size: NA
cdr3_aa: CAWGDHRVETEAFF
cdr3_nt: TGTGCCTGGGGGGACCACAGGGTGGAAACTGAAGCTTTCTTT

v_call: TRBV30
j_call: TRBJ2-1
d_call: NA
clone_size: NA
cdr3_aa: CAWSAEGEQFF
cdr3_nt: TGTGCCTGGAGCGCGGAAGGCGAGCAGTTCTTC

v_call: TRBV4-3
j_call: TRBJ1-2
d_call: NA
clone_size: NA
cdr3_aa: CASSQDRAAAYGYTF
cdr3_nt: TGCGCCAGCAGCCAAGATCGCGCAGCGGCCTATGGCTACACCTTC

v_call: TRBV27
j_call: TRBJ2-4
d_call: NA
clone_size: many
cdr3_aa: CASSLSGVAKNIQYF
cdr3_nt: TGTGCCAGCAGTTTATCGGGGGTAGCCAAAAACATTCAGTACTTC

v_call: TRBV5-1
j_call: TRBJ2-7
d_call: TRBD1
clone_size: once
cdr3_aa: CASRSTGDSYEQYF
cdr3_nt: TGCGCCAGCAGATCGACAGGGGACTCCTACGAGCAGTACTTC

v_call: TRBV10-1
j_call: TRBJ2-6
d_call: NA
clone_size: NA
cdr3_aa: CASSLSGANVLTF
cdr3_nt: TGCGCCAGCAGCCTCTCTGGGGCCAACGTCCTGACTTTC

v_call: TRBV10-2
j_call: TRBJ2-1
d_call: TRBD2
clone_size: NA
cdr3_aa: CASTSASYNEQFF
cdr3_nt: TGCGCAAGCACTAGCGCCTCCTACAATGAGCAGTTCTTC

v_call: TRBV6-1
j_call: TRBJ2-5
d_call: NA
clone_size: NA
cdr3_aa: CASSGPRETQYF
cdr3_nt: TGTGCCAGCAGTGGGCCAAGGGAGACCCAGTACTTC

v_call: TRBV6-5
j_call: TRBJ2-4
d_call: TRBD1
clone_size: once
cdr3_aa: CASSYGQGADIQYF
cdr3_nt: TGTGCCAGCAGTTACGGGCAGGGGGCAGACATTCAGTACTTC

v_call: TRBV11-2
j_call: TRBJ2-5
d_call: TRBD2
clone_size: NA
cdr3_aa: CASSLKSGGGAVETQYF
cdr3_nt: TGTGCCAGCAGCTTAAAATCGGGCGGGGGGGCCGTAGAGACCCAGTACTTC